The 19 T cell receptor beta chains reported below all come from one sample, sequenced in a study of CD8 T cells in ankylosing spondylitis. Regarding the study as a whole: Seemingly characteristic of ankylosing spondylitis blood was a TCR beta motif consisting of about 8 highly homologous variants.

Using its own MiXCR run on the 5' RACE reads, TCRdb lists one record per CDR3 protein. The top ten clones hold approximately 15% of a sample with more than 250,000 distinct CDR3 sequences, 8% of them seen once. Their recognized antigens are unknown. Sequencing input: blood, either unsorted or a sorted T cell fraction (not recorded which). Receptor source: a male donor with ankylosing spondylitis.

This clonotype occurred a few times. The J gene is TRBJ2-2, the V gene TRBV7-9, with D possibly being TRBD2 (5 bases). Trimming removed 1 base at V and 4 bases at J, with 16 bases between. The CDR3 spans 17 residues. Germline-derived CDR1 and CDR2 are SEHNR and FQNEAQ (reference sequence). The CDR3 sequence is CASSLGGSQRGTGELFF. Here the CDR3 DNA reads TGTGCCAGCAGCTTAGGTGGGAGCCAGCGTGGCACCGGGGAGCTGTTTTTT.

This clonotype was counted between two and nine times. This chain uses TRBV9 with TRBJ1-6; D unresolved. Germline CDR1 and CDR2: SGDLS and YYNGEE. V lost 3 bases and J lost 3, with 7 bases in between. This CDR3 comprises 14 residues. The CDR3 protein is CASSGALYNSPLHF. In DNA form, the CDR3 reads TGTGCCAGCAGCGGGGCTCTCTATAATTCACCCCTCCACTTT.

CDR3 coding DNA: TGTGCCAGCACTAAAGGATTAAGGGGCTGGGACACTGAAGCTTTCTTT. It specifies CASTKGLRGWDTEAFF. V gene TRBV25-1 combines with J gene TRBJ1-1; a possible D gene is TRBD1 (5 bases). The CDR3 has 16 amino acids. The V end lost 7 bases, the J end lost 3 bases, and 21 bases lay between the germline ends. Germline V gene lookup returns CDR1 MGHDK and CDR2 SYGVNS.

This clonotype was picked up a small number of times. The chain uses TRBV29-1 and TRBJ2-1, with 11 bases lining up with TRBD2. V lost 3 bases, J lost 4 bases, and 5 bases stayed unmatched. The CDR3 is 15 residues long. Germline V gene sequence: CDR1 SQVTM, CDR2 ANQGSEA. For the CDR3, the DNA is TGCAGCGTTGATCCGGCTAGCGGGGGGTACAATGAGCAGTTCTTC. Its translation is CSVDPASGGYNEQFF.

The sample holds a few counts of this clonotype. CDR3 in amino acids: CASSFDRDYEQYF. As DNA, the CDR3 is TGTGCCAGCAGTTTTGACAGGGACTACGAGCAGTACTTC. The genes are TRBV12-3 or TRBV12-4 and TRBJ2-7; 7 bases align to TRBD1. J gave up 3 bases and V 3 bases, and 2 bases lay outside the gene matches. This CDR3 contains 13 residues.

There are a few counts of this clonotype. The chain links TRBV7-9 to TRBJ2-4; D possibly uses TRBD1 or TRBD2 (5 bases each). The V gene's germline CDR1 is SEHNR and CDR2 FQNEAQ (reference sequence). The CDR3 consists of 15 residues. V was trimmed by 5 bases and J by 0 bases, leaving 11 bases between them. The CDR3 DNA reads as TGTGCCAGCAGCACAACCGGGGCAGCCAAAAACATTCAGTACTTC. Translating gives CASSTTGAAKNIQYF.

This clonotype occurred a few times. The chain has TRBV2 and TRBJ2-1, with 9 bases that match TRBD1. V trimming: 4 bases; J trimming: 2 bases; junction bases outside the gene matches: 3. In germline, CDR1 is SNHLY, CDR2 FYNNEI. The CDR3 covers 15 residues. CDR3 region: CASSGGTGTYNEQFF. The DNA for the CDR3 is TGTGCCAGCAGTGGTGGGACAGGGACCTACAATGAGCAGTTCTTC.

This chain uses TRBV5-1 with TRBJ2-7; TRBD1 matches 7 bases. Germline values: CDR1 SGHRS, CDR2 YFSETQ. Trimming removed 4 bases from V and 3 bases from J; junction bases left unmatched: 7. The CDR3 spans 14 residues. The CDR3 sequence is CASSVRDSRYEQYF. CDR3 coding DNA: TGCGCCAGCAGCGTTAGGGACAGCCGCTACGAGCAGTACTTC.

This clonotype came up many times. The CDR3 loop is CSARTGVRNIQYF. Here the CDR3 DNA reads TGCAGTGCTAGAACGGGAGTAAGAAACATTCAGTACTTC. This chain links TRBV20-1 with TRBJ2-4, with D perhaps TRBD2 (6 bases). The CDR3 has 13 amino acids. V was pared by 2 bases and J by 6 bases, with 11 bases between. Germline lookup yields CDR1 DFQATT and CDR2 SNEGSKA (reference sequence).

The chain has TRBV3-1 and TRBJ2-5; D not resolved. CDR1 is LGHDT, CDR2 YNNKEL, per germline (reference sequence). The length of the CDR3 is 12 residues. Trimming took off 9 bases at V and 5 bases at J, with 13 bases between the two ends. The CDR3 spells CASNREHETQYF. CDR3 nucleotide sequence: TGTGCCAGTAATCGAGAACACGAGACCCAGTACTTC.

The V gene is TRBV7-8, the J gene TRBJ2-7; no clear D. Looked up from germline, CDR1 is SGHVS and CDR2 is FQNEAQ. This CDR3 comprises 15 residues. Trimming cost V 3 bases and J 7 bases, with 19 bases left between them. CDR3 residues: CASSLSANLLGEQYF. As DNA, the CDR3 is TGTGCCAGCAGCTTGTCCGCTAACCTGCTTGGAGAGCAGTACTTC. Using reference TRBV7-8 and TRBJ2-7 for the parts outside the CDR3, the full variable domain is GAGVSQSPRYKVAKRGQDVALRCDPISGHVSLFWYQQALGQGPEFLTYFQNEAQLDKSGLPSDRFFAERPEGSVSTLKIQRTQQEDSAVYLCASSLSANLLGEQYFGPGTRLTVT.

Details on this clonotype: Germline is not matched at one junction end, which may reflect a read error. The chain uses TRBV29-1 and TRBJ2-1, with D unclear. CDR3 size: 10 residues. Per the germline V gene, CDR1 is SQVTM and CDR2 is ANQGSEA. CDR3 residues: CSDEVTEQFF. The DNA for the CDR3 is TGCAGCGATGAAGTAACCGAGCAGTTCTTC.

This clonotype showed up just a few times. V gene TRBV7-2 combines with J gene TRBJ1-4, with a tentative D call TRBD1 (5 bases). The V gene's germline CDR1 is SGHTA and CDR2 FQGNSA. The CDR3 has 16 residues. V was pared by 4 bases and J by 8 bases, with 20 bases between. Written as DNA, the CDR3 is TGTGCCAGCAGCTACCAGGTTGGGGACGGGCTAGAAAAACTGTTTTTT. Its protein product is CASSYQVGDGLEKLFF.

This chain joins TRBV5-5 and TRBJ2-2; D unclear. CDR3 size: 14 residues. CDR1 and CDR2 from the germline V gene are SGHKS and YYEKEE (reference sequence). V was shortened by 3 bases and J by 2 bases, with 8 bases between the two germline ends. The CDR3 reads CASSSTSNTGELFF. Written as DNA, the CDR3 is TGTGCCAGCAGCTCGACAAGTAACACCGGGGAGCTGTTTTTT.

This clonotype was detected many times. J is TRBJ2-6 and V is TRBV4-3; D gene ambiguous. Germline-derived CDR1 and CDR2 are LGHNA and YSLEER. CDR3 length equals 14 residues. Trimming stripped 0 bases from V and 10 bases from J, with 10 bases between. CDR3 amino acids: CASSQDTSRNVLTF. CDR3 nucleotide sequence: TGCGCCAGCAGCCAAGATACTTCCCGGAACGTCCTGACTTTC.

Only a few counts were recorded for this clonotype. The chain recombines TRBV29-1 with TRBJ1-1; possible D gene TRBD1, 5 bases. Trimming removed 6 bases at V and 1 base at J, with 12 bases between. The CDR3 length is 13 residues. The germline V gene has CDR1 SQVTM and CDR2 ANQGSEA. The CDR3 loop is CSVAGTANTEAFF. CDR3 in DNA: TGCAGCGTAGCCGGGACGGCGAACACTGAAGCTTTCTTT.

This clonotype was recorded many times. This chain uses TRBV3-1 with TRBJ2-7, with D maybe TRBD2 (5 bases). V was clipped by 3 bases and J by 1 base, with 7 bases between them. The CDR3 contains 13 residues. The germline CDR1 and CDR2 sequences are LGHDT and YNNKEL (reference sequence). The CDR3 sequence: CASSHRGSYEQYF. CDR3 coding DNA: TGTGCCAGCAGCCACCGGGGTTCCTACGAGCAGTACTTC.

This clonotype has a handful of counts. The chain recombines TRBV5-1 with TRBJ2-4; D is possibly TRBD1 or TRBD2 (5 bases each). The CDR3 totals 15 residues. Germline CDR1 and CDR2: SGHRS and YFSETQ. The V gene lost 3 bases and the J gene lost 0 bases, with 10 bases spanning the gap. The CDR3 here is CASSSGTIAKNIQYF. DNA of the CDR3: TGCGCCAGCAGCTCCGGGACCATAGCCAAAAACATTCAGTACTTC.

Comment on this clonotype: Mismatch with germline at one junction end may stem from a read error. The genes are TRBV7-7 and TRBJ2-3; 8 bases are a match to TRBD2. From germline, CDR1 is SSHAT and CDR2 FNYEAQ (reference sequence). The CDR3 has 17 amino acids. This CDR3 is CASSPSFSGAGTDTQYF. The CDR3 nucleotides read TGTGCTAGCAGCCCTAGCTTTAGCGGGGCAGGCACAGATACGCAGTATTTT. Full variable domain (outside the CDR3, taken from reference TRBV7-7 and TRBJ2-3): GAGVSQSPRYKVTKRGQDVTLRCDPISSHATLYWYQQALGQGPEFLTYFNYEAQPDKSGLPSDRFSAERPEGSISTLTIQRTEQRDSAMYRCASSPSFSGAGTDTQYFGPGTRLTVL.